This TCR beta chain was identified in a study of blood T cell repertoires in COVID-19. Background on the study: Researchers got acute and convalescent COVID-19 samples from the United States, Italy and Spain. From T cells, B-cell-depleted T cells, or PBMCs came the material, which was cDNA or gDNA.

The sample holds one count of this clone. In the original processing: The assay estimated nucleated cells by amplifying reference gene primers. Sequencing used immunoSEQ multiplex PCR; TCRdb keeps in-frame clones, though not all of them. The D gene and trimming were derived from the DNA, and the V and J assignments and clone size from that table. The sample has about 200,000 clones; roughly nine tenths are singletons. Germline CDR1 and CDR2: MGHRA and YSYEKL. Trimming shortened V by 4 bases and J by 5 bases, and 15 bases separated the two germline ends. This CDR3 has 15 residues. V gene TRBV4-1 combines with J gene TRBJ2-1, with unresolved D. The sample was peripheral blood. The TCR originated in a woman in her 70s with acute or convalescent COVID-19. CDR3 DNA: TGCGCCAGCAGCCGCATCCCCTGGCCACACAATGAGCAGTTCTTC. Its protein is CASSRIPWPHNEQFF.